A selection of T cell receptor beta chains follows, all from one sample in a study of a mutant IDH1 vaccine in newly diagnosed glioma. Their antigens are not known. Generated by immunoSEQ multiplex PCR, the TCRdb table keeps only in-frame clones and is missing some. The sample holds about 52,000 clones, roughly 90% seen once. The material sequenced was PBMCs, taken from a glioma patient whose treatment included an IDH1 peptide vaccine. These receptors all come from a man aged 50 to 59 with glioma. Both conserved end residues are part of each CDR3. A D gene is named only where the DNA matches it firmly. Some rows mark clone size as missing; the rest say once, few, many or name a class of expanded clone.

cdr3_length	d_call	j_call	clone_size	v_call	cdr3_aa	cdr3_nt
14	.	TRBJ1-3	.	TRBV7-2	CASSFRVTGNTIYF	TGTGCCAGCAGCTTCAGGGTTACTGGAAACACCATATATTTT
19	.	TRBJ2-3	.	TRBV11-2	CASSLDGALSLGSTDTQYF	TGTGCCAGCAGCTTAGACGGGGCCCTCAGCCTGGGTAGCACAGATACGCAGTATTTT
15	.	TRBJ1-5	.	TRBV6-5	CASSSRTGGNQPQHF	TGTGCCAGCAGCTCTAGGACGGGTGGCAATCAGCCCCAGCATTTT
16	.	TRBJ2-1	.	TRBV12-5	CASGTGAAGTYNEQFF	TGTGCTAGTGGTACGGGGGCGGCAGGGACCTACAATGAGCAGTTCTTC
14	.	TRBJ2-3	.	TRBV28	CASTPSGGTDTQYF	TGTGCCAGCACCCCATCGGGGGGCACAGATACGCAGTATTTT
16	.	TRBJ2-3	.	TRBV19	CASIPRGGRSTDTQYF	TGTGCCAGTATCCCCCGGGGCGGTCGCAGCACAGATACGCAGTATTTT
16	TRBD1	TRBJ1-3	.	TRBV28	CASSSLQGALGNTIYF	TGTGCCAGCAGTTCGCTACAGGGGGCCCTCGGAAACACCATATATTTT
16	.	TRBJ2-3	.	TRBV5-1	CASSFGQGYSTDTQYF	TGCGCCAGCAGCTTTGGGCAGGGTTACAGCACAGATACGCAGTATTTT
17	TRBD2	TRBJ2-7	few	TRBV30	CAWSVRGRGLAFLGQYF	TGTGCCTGGAGTGTAAGAGGCCGAGGACTAGCGTTTCTCGGGCAGTACTTC
15	.	TRBJ2-1	.	TRBV7-8	CASSLRRARDNEQFF	TGTGCCAGCAGCCTAAGACGGGCCCGTGACAATGAGCAGTTCTTC
14	TRBD1	TRBJ1-5	once	TRBV6-5	CASSHRGSNQPQHF	TGTGCCAGCAGTCACAGGGGTAGCAATCAGCCCCAGCATTTT
15	.	TRBJ1-1	.	TRBV18	CASSPSPVGNTEAFF	TGTGCCAGCTCACCCTCACCGGTGGGGAACACTGAAGCTTTCTTT
13	.	TRBJ2-7	.	TRBV19	CASSITVTYEQYF	TGTGCCAGTAGTATTACCGTTACCTACGAGCAGTACTTC
12	.	TRBJ2-5	.	TRBV5-1	CASSGTQETQYF	TGCGCCAGTTCGGGGACCCAAGAGACCCAGTACTTC
15	.	TRBJ1-1	.	TRBV14	CASSQARGAGTDAFF	TGTGCCAGCAGCCAGGCCCGGGGGGCAGGGACGGATGCTTTCTTT
18	.	TRBJ2-3	.	TRBV10-3	CAISEWSAGQPSTDTQYF	TGTGCCATCAGTGAGTGGTCAGCGGGACAGCCTAGCACAGATACGCAGTATTTT